The clone carrying this T cell receptor (beta chain) was picked up many times. Authors' data handling: Reference gene primer amplification in the assay estimated nucleated cell counts. Some clones are missing from TCRdb's copy, which holds only in-frame ones; the method was immunoSEQ multiplex PCR. V and J calls and clone size are copied from that table; D and trimming were computed from the DNA. This table holds under 250,000 clones, roughly 80% found once. It was during active infection that Seattle patients were enrolled and then longitudinally followed. Germline trimming cut 0 bases from V and 7 bases from J; bases unmatched to any gene: 5. Germline V gives CDR1 SGHTA, CDR2 FQGNSA. The CDR3 is made up of 15 amino acids. This entry comes from a study of blood T cell repertoires in COVID-19. Turning to the study itself: PBMCs, B-cell-depleted T cells, or T cells were the source of the cDNA or gDNA that made up the material.

The chain combines TRBV7-2 with TRBJ2-1; the match to TRBD2 covers 8 bases. The TCR sequence derives from an older woman with COVID-19, enrolled during active disease. Sequenced: peripheral blood. For the CDR3, the DNA is TGTGCCAGCAGCTTAGCAGCGGGAGCAAGAAATGAGCAGTTCTTC. This gives the protein CASSLAAGARNEQFF.